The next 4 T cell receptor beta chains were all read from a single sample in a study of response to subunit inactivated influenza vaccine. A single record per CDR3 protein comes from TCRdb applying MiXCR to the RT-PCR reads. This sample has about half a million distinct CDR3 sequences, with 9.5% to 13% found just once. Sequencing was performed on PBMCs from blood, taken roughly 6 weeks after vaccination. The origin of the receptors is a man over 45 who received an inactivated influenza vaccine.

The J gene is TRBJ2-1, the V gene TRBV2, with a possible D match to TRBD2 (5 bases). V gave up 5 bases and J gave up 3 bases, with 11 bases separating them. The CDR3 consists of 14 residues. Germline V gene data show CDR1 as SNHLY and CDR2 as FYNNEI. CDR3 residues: CASSKPTSYNEQFF. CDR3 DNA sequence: TGTGCCAGCAGTAAACCCACTAGCTACAATGAGCAGTTCTTC.

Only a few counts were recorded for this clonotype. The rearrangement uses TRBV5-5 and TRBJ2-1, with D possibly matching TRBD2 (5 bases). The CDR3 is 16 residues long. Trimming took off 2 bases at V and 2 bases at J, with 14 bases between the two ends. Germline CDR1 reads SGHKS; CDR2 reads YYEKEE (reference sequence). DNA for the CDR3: TGTGCCAGCAGCTTAGAAGGAGGAATGACCTACAATGAGCAGTTCTTC. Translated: CASSLEGGMTYNEQFF.

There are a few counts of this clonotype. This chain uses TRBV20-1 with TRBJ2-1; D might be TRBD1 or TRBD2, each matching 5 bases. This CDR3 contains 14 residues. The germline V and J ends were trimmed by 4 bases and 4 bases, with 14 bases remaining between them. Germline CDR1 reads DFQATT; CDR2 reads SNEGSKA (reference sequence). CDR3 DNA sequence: TGCAGTGCTACCTCCGGGACCGAGTACAATGAGCAGTTCTTC. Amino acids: CSATSGTEYNEQFF.

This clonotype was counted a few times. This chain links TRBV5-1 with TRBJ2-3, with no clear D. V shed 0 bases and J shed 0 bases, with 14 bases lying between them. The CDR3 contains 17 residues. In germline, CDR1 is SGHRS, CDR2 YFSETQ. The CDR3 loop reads CASSLASWATSTDTQYF. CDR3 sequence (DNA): TGCGCCAGCAGCTTGGCCTCGTGGGCTACTAGCACAGATACGCAGTATTTT.